Following are 2 T cell receptor beta chains from one sample sequenced in a study of Ad26.COV2.S vaccination and SARS-CoV-2 variants. Clones were read by immunoSEQ multiplex PCR, and TCRdb kept only the in-frame ones, dropping some. This repertoire shows roughly 700,000 clones, more than 80% found once; its top ten account for 1.5%. As to treatment: about 20 received Ad26.COV2.S at low or high dose, single or two shots; 5 received placebo; per-sample allocation not given. The samples were gathered on day 63 after the first injection of vaccine or placebo. The sequencing here drew on peripheral blood, taken in a trial of Ad26.COV2.S vaccine versus placebo. The origin of the receptors is a person aged 18 to 65 who received the Ad26.COV2.S COVID-19 vaccine or a placebo.

This clone appeared a single time. This rearrangement joins TRBV27 to TRBJ2-2; 9 bases fit TRBD2. After removal of 6 bases from V and 4 bases from J, the junction contained 12 bases not matched to a gene. This CDR3 region has 17 residues. The V gene's germline CDR1 is MNHEY and CDR2 SMNVEV (reference sequence). The CDR3 is CASRTWSSGAITGELFF. CDR3 nucleotides: TGTGCCAGCAGGACCTGGTCTAGCGGGGCTATCACCGGGGAGCTGTTTTTT.

This chain uses TRBV5-1 with TRBJ1-3; perhaps TRBD1 as D (6 bases). Germline V CDR1 and CDR2: SGHRS, YFSETQ. With 0 bases removed from V and 0 bases from J, the gap between germline ends came to 13 bases. This CDR3 is 17 amino acids long. Written as DNA, the CDR3 is TGCGCCAGCAGCTTGGCCGGGGGGGCGGCCTCTGGAAACACCATATATTTT. It is translated as CASSLAGGAASGNTIYF.